The 29 T cell receptor beta chains below all came from one sample that was sequenced in a study of Graves' ophthalmopathy and Graves' hyperthyroidism. Amplification of TCR beta CDR3 regions used RNA transcripts. Scientists carried out first-round RT-PCR using HTBI primers and then a second-round multiplex PCR. TCRdb redid the calling of the multiplex PCR reads with MiXCR, one entry per CDR3 protein. The data contain some 520,000 distinct CDR3 sequences, approximately 15% of them singletons. The sample was blood. Receptor source: a woman in her 30s with Graves' ophthalmopathy.

The table lists this clonotype with many counts. This chain uses TRBV7-8 with TRBJ2-7; 12 bases fit TRBD2. The V gene's germline CDR1 is SGHVS and CDR2 FQNEAQ. V dropped 3 bases and J dropped 1; count of bases not matched to a gene: 4. CDR3 size: 16 residues. The CDR3 protein is CASSFWTSGISYEQYF. The DNA of the CDR3 is TGTGCCAGCAGCTTCTGGACTAGCGGGATTTCCTACGAGCAGTACTTC.

This clonotype occurred many times. The V call is TRBV18, the J call TRBJ1-3; the D is unclear. V was clipped by 6 bases and J by 3 bases, with 6 bases between them. CDR1 is KGHSH and CDR2 is LQKENI in the germline V gene. This CDR3 comprises 12 residues. CDR3 nucleotides: TGTGCCAGCTCTCGCAGTGGAAACACCATATATTTT. This sequence encodes CASSRSGNTIYF.

This clonotype was detected many times. A much larger clone differs from this one at a single base, so this may be a read error. The CDR3 reads CASSYPQTSGFSYEQYF. As DNA, the CDR3 is TGTGCCAGCAGTTACCCTCAGACTAGCGGGTTCTCCTACGAGCAGTACTTC. The chain joins TRBV6-5 to TRBJ2-7; 10 bases agree with TRBD2. Trimming removed 2 bases from V and 0 bases from J; junction bases left unmatched: 7. The V gene's germline CDR1 is MNHEY and CDR2 SVGAGI. CDR3 size: 17 residues.

This clonotype was picked up many times. The chain links TRBV9 to TRBJ1-2; no reliable D call. V lost 3 bases, J lost 12 bases, and 6 bases lay in between. Germline V lookup: CDR1 SGDLS, CDR2 YYNGEE. The CDR3 is 9 residues long. The CDR3 DNA sequence: TGTGCCAGCAGCGCCAGCGACACCTTC. Protein: CASSASDTF.

This clonotype was counted at least ten times. The chain recombines TRBV6-1 with TRBJ1-1; no definite D call. The CDR3 runs 12 residues. V dropped 5 bases and J dropped 8 bases, with 12 bases sitting between them. Germline CDR1 MNHNS, CDR2 SASEGT. CDR3 sequence: CASSPRTGEAFF. In DNA form, the CDR3 reads TGTGCCAGCAGTCCCCGGACCGGAGAAGCTTTCTTT.

Points on this clonotype: This may come from a read error, since a much larger clone is one base off. This chain links TRBV9 with TRBJ1-5; D perhaps matches TRBD1 (6 bases). CDR1 SGDLS and CDR2 YYNGEE come from the germline V gene. The CDR3 is 12 amino acids. V lost 7 bases and J lost 3, with 8 bases in between. The CDR3 loop reads CASGQTNQPQHF. The CDR3 nucleotides read TGTGCCAGCGGACAGACCAATCAGCCCCAGCATTTT.

Ten or more counts support this clonotype. J is TRBJ2-5 and V is TRBV6-1; 10 nucleotides agree with TRBD2. Germline V gives CDR1 MNHNS, CDR2 SASEGT. The CDR3 sequence is 16 residues long. The V segment lost 11 bases and the J segment 1 base; nucleotides outside the gene matches: 13. CDR3 in DNA: TGTGCCGGCCGTCGTAGCGCTAGCGGGGGCCAAGAGACCCAGTACTTC. Translation gives CAGRRSASGGQETQYF.

This clonotype was counted ten times or more. J is TRBJ1-5 and V is TRBV10-3; unclear D gene. Germline CDR1 and CDR2: ENHRY and SYGVKD. The CDR3 runs to 13 residues. Trimming left V 3 bases short and J 7 bases short, with 10 bases between. The CDR3 loop is CAISDKGWQPQHF. For the CDR3, the DNA is TGTGCCATCAGTGACAAGGGTTGGCAGCCCCAGCATTTT.

The chain links TRBV20-1 to TRBJ1-6; 7 bases are shared with TRBD1. The CDR3 length is 15 residues. V lost 0 bases and J lost 8; bases outside the gene matches: 7. Germline assignment: CDR1 DFQATT and CDR2 SNEGSKA (reference sequence). The CDR3 spells CSAREPGGLYSPLHF. The CDR3, as DNA: TGCAGTGCTAGAGAACCAGGGGGGCTATATTCACCCCTCCACTTT.

At least ten counts were recorded for this clonotype. The gene calls are TRBV30 and TRBJ1-1; D unclear. The CDR3 is 11 residues long. The V gene lost 8 bases and the J gene lost 2 bases, with 9 bases spanning the gap. Per germline, CDR1 GTSNPN and CDR2 SVGIG (reference sequence). CDR3: CAGMVNTEAFF. CDR3 coding DNA: TGTGCCGGAATGGTAAACACTGAAGCTTTCTTT.

The chain carries TRBV3-1 and TRBJ2-4; D uncertain. Trimming stripped 0 bases from V and 0 bases from J, with 6 bases between. Germline loops: CDR1 LGHDT, CDR2 YNNKEL (reference sequence). This CDR3 comprises 15 residues. CDR3 sequence (DNA): TGTGCCAGCAGCCAAGATGAGTTAGCCAAAAACATTCAGTACTTC. Translated, it gives CASSQDELAKNIQYF.

This clonotype was seen repeatedly, ten times or more. The chain carries TRBV15 and TRBJ1-1, with D possibly matching TRBD1 (6 bases). V gave up 8 bases and J gave up 4 bases, with 17 bases separating them. The CDR3 has 14 amino acids. Per the germline V gene, CDR1 is LNHNV and CDR2 is YYDKDF (reference sequence). The CDR3 nucleotides read TGTGCCACCGGGGGCAACAGGGAGAGCACTGAAGCTTTCTTT. Protein product: CATGGNRESTEAFF.

The chain recombines TRBV6-1 with TRBJ1-1; weak D call: TRBD1 (5 bases). CDR1 and CDR2 from the germline V gene are MNHNS and SASEGT. Trimming removed 4 bases at V and 9 bases at J, with 9 bases between. CDR3 size: 11 residues. The CDR3 loop is CASSGTGKAFF. CDR3 coding DNA: TGTGCCAGCAGTGGAACAGGAAAAGCTTTCTTT.

This clonotype has ten or more counts. V and J are TRBV12-3 or TRBV12-4 and TRBJ1-6; D is possibly TRBD1 (5 bases). V was pared by 4 bases and J by 9 bases, with 10 bases between. The CDR3 covers 13 residues. The CDR3 loop reads CASSWGEASPLHF. CDR3 DNA sequence: TGTGCCAGCAGTTGGGGCGAAGCTTCACCCCTCCACTTT.

The chain couples TRBV7-8 to TRBJ2-3; no reliable D call. This CDR3 comprises 15 residues. From germline, CDR1 is SGHVS and CDR2 FQNEAQ. V was cut by 0 bases and J by 1 base, with 8 bases left in between. The CDR3 loop is CASSLASLGTDTQYF. CDR3 sequence (DNA): TGTGCCAGCAGCTTAGCTAGCTTGGGCACAGATACGCAGTATTTT.

Note on this clonotype: Here the CDR3 omits its conserved ending phenylalanine or tryptophan, so a read error is the likely source. Here the CDR3 DNA reads TGTGCCAGCAGTTTAAGACCCCAAGAGTCCCAGTACTAC. Translation gives CASSLRPQESQYY. The V call is TRBV12-3 or TRBV12-4, the J call TRBJ2-5; no definite D call. The CDR3 covers 13 residues.

The chain joins TRBV19 to TRBJ1-2, with a possible D match to TRBD1 (6 bases). The ends were cut back, 9 bases at V and 5 bases at J, with 19 bases in the middle. The CDR3 is 14 residues long. The germline gives CDR1 LNHDA, CDR2 SQIVND (reference sequence). CDR3: CASRILGGGYGYTF. CDR3 nucleotides: TGTGCCAGCCGGATCCTAGGGGGGGGTTATGGCTACACCTTC.

This chain connects TRBV18 to TRBJ2-2; TRBD2 matches at 7 bases. This CDR3 has 17 amino acids. Germline V CDR1 and CDR2: KGHSH, LQKENI. The ends lost 2 bases at V and 1 base at J; junction bases unmatched: 7. CDR3 sequence reads: CASSPRNQRGNTGELFF. DNA of the CDR3: TGTGCCAGCTCACCAAGAAACCAGCGGGGGAACACCGGGGAGCTGTTTTTT. The complete variable domain, with remaining parts taken from reference TRBV18 and TRBJ2-2, reads NAGVMQNPRHLVRRRGQEARLRCSPMKGHSHVYWYRQLPEEGLKFMVYLQKENIIDESGMPKERFSAEFPKEGPSILRIQQVVRGDSAAYFCASSPRNQRGNTGELFFGEGSRLTVL.

At least ten counts were recorded for this clonotype. The V call is TRBV6-5, the J call TRBJ2-5; D is undetermined. The CDR3 runs to 12 residues. V shed 7 bases and J shed 7 bases, with 13 bases lying between them. From germline, CDR1 is MNHEY and CDR2 SVGAGI. The CDR3 reads CASNHYLRTQYF. The CDR3 DNA sequence: TGTGCCAGCAACCATTACCTGAGGACCCAGTACTTC.

This clonotype has a count of ten or more. As DNA, the CDR3 is TGTGCCACCAGCGGAGGGGACCCCGGCATCTCGGCCCAGTACTTC. Its translation: CATSGGDPGISAQYF. The rearrangement uses TRBV15 and TRBJ2-5; D may be TRBD2 (6 bases). This CDR3 comprises 15 residues. Trimming pared 5 bases from V and 9 bases from J, leaving 22 bases between. The V gene's germline CDR1 is LNHNV and CDR2 YYDKDF (reference sequence).

There are a few counts of this clonotype. The rearrangement joins TRBV28 to TRBJ2-7; D remains ambiguous. This CDR3 contains 16 residues. Trimming took 4 bases from V and 4 from J, leaving 20 bases between them. Looked up from germline, CDR1 is MDHEN and CDR2 is SYDVKM. The DNA of the CDR3 is TGTGCCAGCAGTTCCCGACGGTTAGCCGGTCGATACGAGCAGTACTTC. Translating it yields CASSSRRLAGRYEQYF.

This chain joins TRBV30 and TRBJ2-2, with TRBD1 matching over 9 bases. The CDR3 consists of 15 residues. Trimming took 4 bases from V and 4 from J; bases not matched to a gene: 7. Germline V gene lookup returns CDR1 GTSNPN and CDR2 SVGIG (reference sequence). CDR3 bases: TGTGCCTGGAAACTAACAGGGGGCAGCACCGGGGAGCTGTTTTTT. Translating it yields CAWKLTGGSTGELFF. Filled out from reference TRBV30 and TRBJ2-2, the complete variable domain reads SQTIHQWPATLVQPVGSPLSLECTVEGTSNPNLYWYRQAAGRGLQLLFYSVGIGQISSEVPQNLSASRPQDRQFILSSKKLLLSDSGFYLCAWKLTGGSTGELFFGEGSRLTVL.

This clonotype was seen many times. V gene TRBV28 combines with J gene TRBJ2-7; D is unclear. The germline V gene encodes CDR1 MDHEN and CDR2 SYDVKM. V lost 5 bases to trimming and J lost 9 bases, with 14 bases between them. This CDR3 region has 12 residues. CDR3 sequence: CASSLRIDGQYF. CDR3 coding DNA: TGTGCCAGCAGTCTCCGAATTGATGGGCAGTACTTC.

In this sample, this clonotype turned up many times. The rearrangement joins TRBV18 to TRBJ2-5, with TRBD1 matching over 10 bases. Germline CDR1 KGHSH, CDR2 LQKENI. V gave up 1 base and J gave up 5 bases; unmatched junction bases: 7. The CDR3 spans 16 residues. The CDR3 sequence is CASSPRDRGDEETQYF. As DNA, the CDR3 is TGTGCCAGCTCACCACGGGACAGGGGAGATGAGGAGACCCAGTACTTC.

This clonotype was recorded at least ten times. CDR3 nucleotides: TGTGGAACCGGACAGGGAAATAGCAATCAGCCCCAGCATTTT. Protein: CGTGQGNSNQPQHF. The rearrangement uses TRBV30 and TRBJ1-5, with TRBD1 matching over 8 bases. CDR1 and CDR2 (germline): GTSNPN, SVGIG (reference sequence). The CDR3 is made up of 14 amino acids. Full variable domain (outside the CDR3, taken from reference TRBV30 and TRBJ1-5): SQTIHQWPATLVQPVGSPLSLECTVEGTSNPNLYWYRQAAGRGLQLLFYSVGIGQISSEVPQNLSASRPQDRQFILSSKKLLLSDSGFYLCGTGQGNSNQPQHFGDGTRLSIL.

The chain couples TRBV25-1 to TRBJ1-1, with a weak D call TRBD1 (6 bases). Germline loops: CDR1 MGHDK, CDR2 SYGVNS. This CDR3 region has 14 residues. The ends were cut back, 3 bases at V and 1 base at J, with 9 bases in the middle. The chain's CDR3 is CASSDLGGNTEAFF. DNA of the CDR3: TGTGCCAGCAGTGATTTAGGGGGGAACACTGAAGCTTTCTTT.

This clonotype has more than one count but fewer than ten. V and J are TRBV3-1 and TRBJ1-2; weak D call: TRBD1 (5 bases). CDR3 size: 15 residues. V lost 4 bases, J lost 8 bases, and 20 bases lay in between. Looked up from germline, CDR1 is LGHDT and CDR2 is YNNKEL (reference sequence). CDR3 sequence (DNA): TGTGCCAGCAGCCCTCGAGACAGTCTTCGCCGAGGCTACACCTTC. Translated: CASSPRDSLRRGYTF.

There are many counts of this clonotype. A much larger clone differs by one base, so this may be a read error. This chain joins TRBV12-3 or TRBV12-4 and TRBJ1-6; no reliable D call. The V end was cut by 1 base, the J end by 8 bases, with 0 bases between. CDR3 length: 11 residues. The CDR3 DNA sequence: TGTGCCAGCAGTTTAGATTCACCCCTCCACTTT. Residues: CASSLDSPLHF.

The table lists this clonotype with many counts. The chain links TRBV27 to TRBJ2-2; D is ambiguous. The CDR3 totals 13 residues. In germline, CDR1 is MNHEY, CDR2 SMNVEV (reference sequence). V was shortened by 5 bases and J by 1 base, with 5 bases between the two germline ends. CDR3: CASSRKNTGELFF. In DNA form, the CDR3 reads TGTGCCAGCAGTAGGAAGAACACCGGGGAGCTGTTTTTT.